The rows below give T cell receptor beta chains drawn from one sample of a study of T cells in Graves' hyperthyroidism and ophthalmopathy. In TCRdb, the multiplex PCR reads were re-called with MiXCR into one record per CDR3 protein. The table lists 540,000 or so distinct CDR3 sequences, 15% to 19% of them singletons. Specimen: blood. The origin of the receptors is a woman aged 25-40 years with Graves' hyperthyroidism. CDR3s include the opening cysteine and the closing phenylalanine or tryptophan. The D gene is left open where the match is weak. Rows may omit the clone size; those that give it use once, few, many or a size class.

>TRBV27|TRBD2|many|TRBJ2-1
TGTGCCAGCAGACCGGGACTAGCGGGAGGGCCCCTTTACAATGAGCAGTTCTTC
CASRPGLAGGPLYNEQFF
>TRBV3-1|TRBD2|many|TRBJ2-3
TGTGCCAGCAGCCCCCGTGGTAGCGGGAGCTGGGGGACGCAGTATTTT
CASSPRGSGSWGTQYF
>TRBV2|.|many|TRBJ2-2
TGTGCCAGCGTAGGGCTTCTGCGCACCGGGGAGCTGTTTTTT
CASVGLLRTGELFF
>TRBV3-1|.|many|TRBJ2-1
TGTGCCAGCAGCCCCCGGATCTGGGGGTCCAATGAGCAGTTCTTC
CASSPRIWGSNEQFF
>TRBV29-1|.|.|TRBJ1-1
TGCAGCGTCCCCCCGACGTTATTCCAGAACACTGAAGCTTTCTTT
CSVPPTLFQNTEAFF
>TRBV24-1|.|.|TRBJ2-2
TGTGCCACCAGTGACCGCGGGACTACCGGGGAGCTGTTTTTT
CATSDRGTTGELFF
>TRBV30|.|many|TRBJ1-1
TGTGCCGACAGATCCGATGGGGCCACTGAAGCTTTCTTT
CADRSDGATEAFF
>TRBV15|.|.|TRBJ2-2
TGTGCCACCAGCAGCCGACAGACTAACACCGGGGAGCTGTTTTTT
CATSSRQTNTGELFF
>TRBV20-1|.|.|TRBJ2-1
TGCAGTGCTAGACCCCGGACTCGAAGCTCCTACGAGCAGTTCTTC
CSARPRTRSSYEQFF
>TRBV18|.|many|TRBJ1-2
TGTGCCAGCTCATTGACGACAGATGGAAATGGCTACACCTTC
CASSLTTDGNGYTF
>TRBV6-2/TRBV6-3|TRBD2|.|TRBJ2-1
TGTGCCAGCAGTTACTCGCTACTAGCGGACAATGGGCAGTTCTTC
CASSYSLLADNGQFF
>TRBV7-3|.|many|TRBJ2-2
TGTGCCAGCAGCTTAATGGCAGAGACCGGGGAGCTGTTTTTT
CASSLMAETGELFF
>TRBV30|.|few|TRBJ2-1
TGTGCCTGGAGTGTACGCGGGCCTATGAATGAGCAGTTCTTC
CAWSVRGPMNEQFF
>TRBV6-2/TRBV6-3|TRBD2|few|TRBJ2-7
TGTGCCAGCAGTTGGACTAGCGGATACTACGGGCAGTACTTC
CASSWTSGYYGQYF
>TRBV5-8|TRBD1|.|TRBJ2-1
TGTGCCAGCAGCTTGTATACTTTCGGACAGGGGTACCCTAACTCCTACAATGAGCAGTTCTTC
CASSLYTFGQGYPNSYNEQFF
>TRBV19|.|few|TRBJ2-2
TGTGCCAGTACCTCGGATGAAACCGGGGAGCTGTTTTTT
CASTSDETGELFF
>TRBV12-3/TRBV12-4|.|many|TRBJ2-1
TGTGCCAGCAGTTTCTTCGGGAGTGATGAGCAGTTCTTC
CASSFFGSDEQFF
>TRBV30|.|many|TRBJ2-3
TGTGCCTGGAGTGTACCGGACCCCGCCCGCACAGATACGCAGTATTTT
CAWSVPDPARTDTQYF
>TRBV5-1|.|many|TRBJ2-2
TGCGCCAGCAGCTCGCCCGGGGGAGAGGAGCTGTTTTTT
CASSSPGGEELFF
>TRBV20-1|.|once|TRBJ1-6
TGCAGTGCTAGATTCATGGGAACAGCCTCCTATAATTCACCCCTCCACTTT
CSARFMGTASYNSPLHF
>TRBV20-1|.|few|TRBJ2-5
TGCAGTGCTAGTCGTCTGGAATCCGAGACCCAGTACTTC
CSASRLESETQYF
>TRBV30|TRBD2|.|TRBJ2-5
TGTGCCTGGAGTGTTGGACTAGCGGGAGGGCCCTCCCACTTC
CAWSVGLAGGPSHF
>TRBV20-1|TRBD2|many|TRBJ2-3
TGCAGTGCTAAAAAACCCCTTAGCGGGGGATTCACAGATACGCAGTATTTT
CSAKKPLSGGFTDTQYF
>TRBV20-1|.|.|TRBJ1-1
TGCAGTGCTAGAGAGGGGGTTGACACTGAAGCTTTCTTT
CSAREGVDTEAFF
>TRBV18|.|.|TRBJ1-2
TGTGCCAGCTCACCAAAGGGACAAACTTATGGCTACACCTTC
CASSPKGQTYGYTF
>TRBV27|.|.|TRBJ1-1
TGTGCCAGCAGTTTATATGTAGGCAGCCTGAACACTGAAGCTTTCTTT
CASSLYVGSLNTEAFF
>TRBV12-5|.|many|TRBJ2-4
TGTGCTAGTGGCTTAAACCCAGGGGCAACCAAAAACATTCAGTACTTC
CASGLNPGATKNIQYF
>TRBV12-3/TRBV12-4|TRBD2|.|TRBJ2-1
TGTGCCAGCACCTTAGGGTTTTCTAGCGGGCAGTTCTTC
CASTLGFSSGQFF
>TRBV7-2|.|.|TRBJ1-5
TGTGCCAGCGAGGCAGGTCAAAATCAGCCCCAGCATTTT
CASEAGQNQPQHF
>TRBV24-1|.|.|TRBJ2-7
TGTGCCACCAGTGATTTGCAAAGCGAAGAGCAGTACTTC
CATSDLQSEEQYF
>TRBV15|.|.|TRBJ2-3
TGTGCCACCAGCAGAGATCTAGGGTCAAGCGCGCAGTATTTT
CATSRDLGSSAQYF
>TRBV4-2|.|.|TRBJ2-1
TGTGCCAGCAGCCTTAGTGCCTTCAATGAGCAGTTCTTC
CASSLSAFNEQFF
>TRBV7-9|.|.|TRBJ2-5
TGTGCCAGCAGCTGGGGGGTCCAAGAGACCCAGTACTTC
CASSWGVQETQYF
>TRBV24-1|TRBD1|many|TRBJ1-1
TGTGCCACCAGTGATTCCGGGACAGGGGAGGACACTGAAGCTTTCTTT
CATSDSGTGEDTEAFF
>TRBV27|.|.|TRBJ2-1
TGTGCCAGCAGTTTGACTAGTGTGTCCAATGAGCAGTTCTTC
CASSLTSVSNEQFF
>TRBV5-4|TRBD2|few|TRBJ2-1
TGTGCCAGCAGCTCTAGCGGGAGAAATGAGCAGTTCTTC
CASSSSGRNEQFF
>TRBV27|.|few|TRBJ2-2
TGTGCCAGCAGTTTGTGGCGATGGGCCGGGGAGCTGTTTTTT
CASSLWRWAGELFF
>TRBV7-9|.|many|TRBJ2-3
TGTGCCAGCAGCAACACAGATACGCAGTATTTT
CASSNTDTQYF
>TRBV11-2|.|many|TRBJ1-1
TGTGCCAGCCGACGAAGGGGTGGTGAGGCTGAAGCTTTCTTT
CASRRRGGEAEAFF
>TRBV7-8|.|.|TRBJ1-1
TGTGCCAGCAGCTTCAAATGGTACACTGAAGCTTTCTTT
CASSFKWYTEAFF
>TRBV28|TRBD1|many|TRBJ1-5
TGTGCCAGCAGCCTGACAGGGGTCGCTCAGCCCCAGCATTTT
CASSLTGVAQPQHF
>TRBV7-9|TRBD2|.|TRBJ2-3
TGTGCCAGCAGCATCTTGACGGGACTAGCTTCCGATACGCAGTATTTT
CASSILTGLASDTQYF
>TRBV6-1|.|many|TRBJ2-7
TGTGCCAGCAGTTTGGGACCGTTCGGATACGAGCAGTACTTC
CASSLGPFGYEQYF
>TRBV14|.|few|TRBJ2-2
TGTGCCAGCAGCCAAGATTTGGCGAACACCGGGGAGCTGTTTTTT
CASSQDLANTGELFF
>TRBV27|.|many|TRBJ2-2
TGTGCCAGCAGCCCTGGAATCGACAGCCCCACCGGGGAGCTGTTTTTT
CASSPGIDSPTGELFF